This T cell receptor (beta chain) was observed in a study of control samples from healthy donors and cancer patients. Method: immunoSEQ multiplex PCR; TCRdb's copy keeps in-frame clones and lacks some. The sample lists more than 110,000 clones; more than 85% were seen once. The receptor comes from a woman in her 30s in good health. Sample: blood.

The CDR3 region is CASSQTGSGTEAFF. DNA for the CDR3: TGTGCCAGCAGTCAGACAGGGTCAGGCACTGAAGCTTTCTTT. This chain links TRBV2 with TRBJ1-1; 7 positions agree with TRBD1. The trim removed 5 bases at V and 4 bases at J, leaving 7 bases unmatched. The CDR3 contains 14 residues. The germline CDR1 and CDR2 sequences are SNHLY and FYNNEI.